The 10 T cell receptor beta chains listed next were all sequenced from one sample in a study of cytomegalovirus exposure and HLA in healthy donors. Amplification used 60 Vbeta primers and 13 Jbeta primers. The protocol was immunoSEQ multiplex PCR, while the TCRdb copy is restricted to in-frame clones and leaves out a portion. The data contain fewer than 200,000 clones, around 82% of them singletons. Source material: PBMCs. These receptors originate from a man aged 40-49 years in good health and CMV-seropositive.

This clone came up once. V and J are TRBV6-5 and TRBJ1-1, with D possibly matching TRBD1 (6 bases). This CDR3 region has 14 residues. CDR1 is MNHEY and CDR2 is SVGAGI in the germline V gene. V dropped 4 bases and J dropped 4 bases, with 13 bases sitting between them. The DNA for the CDR3 is TGTGCCAGCAGTTCCGCAGGGGTGGGCACTGAAGCTTTCTTT. Amino acid sequence: CASSSAGVGTEAFF.

This chain connects TRBV15 to TRBJ2-7; 11 bases fit TRBD2. This CDR3 spans 18 amino acids. Germline V lookup: CDR1 LNHNV, CDR2 YYDKDF (reference sequence). V gave up 5 bases and J gave up 2 bases; unmatched junction bases: 14. The CDR3 nucleotides read TGTGCCACCAGCTCGCCGCTTTCTAGCGGGAGGTTCACCTACGAGCAGTACTTC. Its translation is CATSSPLSSGRFTYEQYF. Full variable domain (outside the CDR3, taken from reference TRBV15 and TRBJ2-7): DAMVIQNPRYQVTQFGKPVTLSCSQTLNHNVMYWYQQKSSQAPKLLFHYYDKDFNNEADTPDNFQSRRPNTSFCFLDIRSPGLGDTAMYLCATSSPLSSGRFTYEQYFGPGTRLTVT.

This chain connects TRBV5-6 to TRBJ1-1; D may be TRBD1 (6 bases). The germline V and J ends were trimmed by 0 bases and 4 bases, with 10 bases remaining between them. The CDR3 consists of 14 residues. Germline-derived CDR1 and CDR2 are SGHDT and YYEEEE. The CDR3 nucleotides are TGTGCCAGCAGCTTGGTTCGAGGGGGCACTGAAGCTTTCTTT. The encoded protein is CASSLVRGGTEAFF.

This rearrangement joins TRBV9 to TRBJ2-5, with 9 bases lining up with TRBD2. Looked up from germline, CDR1 is SGDLS and CDR2 is YYNGEE. This CDR3 comprises 17 residues. The V and J ends lost 4 bases and 5 bases, in that order; junction bases with no gene match: 15. CDR3 amino acids: CASSPGVRGRGGETQYF. CDR3 in DNA: TGTGCCAGCAGCCCCGGCGTCCGCGGGAGGGGAGGGGAGACCCAGTACTTC.

The table lists this clone with a few counts. This chain links TRBV7-2 with TRBJ2-1, with 7 nucleotides matching TRBD1. This CDR3 has 14 amino acids. Losses at the gene ends were 4 bases for V and 7 bases for J; bases not matched to a gene: 7. Germline V gives CDR1 SGHTA, CDR2 FQGNSA. This CDR3 reads CASSYRTGHNEQFF. DNA of the CDR3: TGTGCCAGCAGCTACAGGACAGGACATAATGAGCAGTTCTTC.

This chain joins TRBV7-6 and TRBJ1-5; D gene unclear. Germline CDR1 is SGHVS and CDR2 is FNYEAQ. V dropped 2 bases and J dropped 0 bases, with 11 bases sitting between them. This CDR3 is built from 16 residues. The CDR3 region has the DNA TGTGCCAGCAGCTTATCGGCCAGGAATAGCAATCAGCCCCAGCATTTT. Encoded protein: CASSLSARNSNQPQHF.

This chain connects TRBV7-9 to TRBJ2-2; no definite D call. Trimming left V 3 bases short and J 6 bases short, with 5 bases between. Germline V gene data show CDR1 as SEHNR and CDR2 as FQNEAQ (reference sequence). The CDR3 has 12 amino acids. CDR3 nucleotides: TGTGCCAGCAGCTTCTATGCCGGGGAGCTGTTTTTT. Translating gives CASSFYAGELFF.

The genes are TRBV7-6 and TRBJ1-5; the match to TRBD1 covers 7 bases. The CDR3 totals 15 residues. CDR1 SGHVS and CDR2 FNYEAQ come from the germline V gene. V lost 1 base, J lost 7 bases, and 7 bases stayed unmatched. The CDR3 DNA reads as TGTGCCAGCAGCTTAGAAGACAGGGCAGGACAGCCCCAGCATTTT. Translation: CASSLEDRAGQPQHF. The full variable domain, rest sourced from reference TRBV7-6 and TRBJ1-5, is GAGVSQSPRYKVTKRGQDVALRCDPISGHVSLYWYRQALGQGPEFLTYFNYEAQQDKSGLPNDRFSAERPEGSISTLTIQRTEQRDSAMYRCASSLEDRAGQPQHFGDGTRLSIL.

The chain carries TRBV7-2 and TRBJ1-5, with TRBD1 matching over 8 bases. V was pared by 5 bases and J by 7 bases, with 16 bases of the junction left unmatched. Per germline, CDR1 SGHTA and CDR2 FQGNSA. The CDR3 sequence is 17 residues long. The CDR3 sequence is CASSTHPRTGFGQPQHF. CDR3 coding DNA: TGTGCCAGCAGCACCCACCCCCGGACAGGGTTTGGGCAGCCCCAGCATTTT.

Concerning this clone itself: In the same sample, other DNA sequences code for this CDR3. The rearrangement joins TRBV30 to TRBJ2-5, with D perhaps TRBD1 (6 bases). The CDR3 runs to 12 residues. Trimming cost V 0 bases and J 4 bases, with 6 bases left between them. In germline, CDR1 is GTSNPN, CDR2 SVGIG (reference sequence). This CDR3 is CAWSVGGETQYF. As DNA, the CDR3 is TGTGCCTGGAGTGTAGGGGGAGAGACCCAGTACTTC.